This entry concerns a single T cell receptor (beta chain). This entry is derived from a study of blood T cell repertoires in COVID-19. Turning to the study itself: COVID-19 samples, acute and convalescent, were from the United States, Italy and Spain. Sources were T cells, B-cell-depleted T cells, or PBMCs; the material itself was cDNA or gDNA.

Under the authors' procedure: Using reference gene primer amplification, nucleated cell counts were estimated. Profiled with immunoSEQ multiplex PCR; TCRdb holds only in-frame clones, not every one. V and J calls plus clone size are reproduced from that table; the DNA served to infer D and trimming. The table records around 100,000 clones, roughly nine tenths of them present only once. This TCR derives from a man aged 25 to 40 in a cohort sampled during active COVID-19. The material sequenced was peripheral blood.

The CDR3 sequence: CASSLAWQRRAFF. The CDR3 DNA sequence: TGTGCCAGCAGCTTAGCTTGGCAGAGGCGAGCTTTCTTT. The V gene is TRBV7-2, the J gene TRBJ1-1; D uncertain. Germline CDR1 reads SGHTA; CDR2 reads FQGNSA. This CDR3 is built from 13 residues. V gave up 0 bases and J gave up 10 bases, with 12 bases separating them.